The TCR beta chain described here comes from a study of PD-L1 blockade in urothelial cancer. Study information: Between 0 and 3 chemotherapy regimens preceded treatment for each patient. At 3 weeks after treatment start (second dose) and again at 6 weeks, blood was analyzed. Whole-study findings and limits: Sub-median blood TCR clonality before treatment predicted longer survival.

Worth noting for this clone: Antigen: not known.

J gave up 7 bases and V 6 bases, and 6 bases lay outside the gene matches. Germline V gene lookup returns CDR1 SQVTM and CDR2 ANQGSEA. The CDR3 is 14 residues long. Regarding time point: peripheral blood 6 weeks after treatment start. TCRdb's copy holds only in-frame clones and misses some; the assay was immunoSEQ multiplex PCR. The repertoire holds around 50,000 clones, with roughly 88% as singletons. The rearrangement joins TRBV29-1 to TRBJ2-2; 12 bases line up with TRBD2. The clonotype originates from a man aged 50 or older with urothelial cancer. Here the sequenced sample was PBMCs, taken around atezolizumab (anti-PD-L1) treatment. The CDR3 region has the DNA TGCAGCGTATCTAGCGGGGGGGCCGGCGGGGAGCTGTTTTTT. Translated: CSVSSGGAGGELFF.